This entry features one T cell receptor (beta chain) sequence. Its target is unknown. Time point reported: patch test 1, 2 weeks after DPC sensitization. Treatment specified: therapeutic diphenylcyclopropenone sensitization with weekly scalp DPC. Donors, patients with alopecia ranging from 18 to 70 years old and judged suitable for DPC, provided samples. The sample belongs to a study of human T cells and chemical hapten exposure. Overall study context: Minor pooled library volume differences mainly drove per-sample TCR yield variation.

This CDR3 has 14 amino acids. Trimming took 1 base from V and 4 from J, leaving 9 bases between them. The germline CDR1 and CDR2 sequences are SGHTA and FQGNSA. TCRdb ran MiXCR on the RACE reads and lists one entry per CDR3 protein. This sample has 65,000 to 80,000 distinct CDR3 sequences, with around 10% found just once. Study-wide results and caveats: DPC sensitization produced no change in TCRs with frequency above 1 in 1000.

The sample consisted of whole blood, taken in connection with sensitization to the hapten diphenylcyclopropenone (DPC). V gene TRBV7-2 combines with J gene TRBJ2-3; the D gene is possibly TRBD2 (5 bases). This TCR was sampled from a woman aged 45-65 years with alopecia areata. Some clones in this sample may be carry-over from other donors' samples. The CDR3 DNA sequence: TGTGCCAGCAGCTTAGGTGGCGGGCCAGATACGCAGTATTTT. Amino acids: CASSLGGGPDTQYF. Looking up the rest from reference TRBV7-2 and TRBJ2-3 gives the full variable domain: GAGVSQSPSNKVTEKGKDVELRCDPISGHTALYWYRQSLGQGLEFLIYFQGNSAPDKSGLPSDRFSAERTGGSVSTLTIQRTQQEDSAVYLCASSLGGGPDTQYFGPGTRLTVL.